The 6 T cell receptor beta chains reported below all come from one sample, sequenced in a study of T cells expressing NK-cell markers. TCRdb reprocessed the 5' RACE reads and keeps a single row for each CDR3 protein, giving no DNA. Reported are roughly 280,000 distinct CDR3 sequences; the ten largest clones contain approximately 0.41%. Sequenced material: blood T cells: a sorted CD56 or NKG2C T cell subset, CD4+ or CD8+ T cells, or bulk PBMC T cells (not recorded which). Source of these receptors: a man younger than 35 in good health.

V gene TRBV15 combines with J gene TRBJ1-1; TCRdb's assignment of TRBD1 cannot be checked, as there is no DNA. The CDR3 runs 14 residues. Per germline, CDR1 LNHNV and CDR2 YYDKDF (reference sequence). Here the CDR3 reads CATSGQGASTEAFF. Full variable domain (remainder filled in from reference TRBV15 and TRBJ1-1): DAMVIQNPRYQVTQFGKPVTLSCSQTLNHNVMYWYQQKSSQAPKLLFHYYDKDFNNEADTPDNFQSRRPNTSFCFLDIRSPGLGDTAMYLCATSGQGASTEAFFGQGTRLTVV.

CDR3 region: CSASGGPHGTDTQYF. This chain links TRBV20-1 with TRBJ2-3; TCRdb's D call of TRBD1 is untestable without DNA. The CDR3 has 15 residues. Germline assignment: CDR1 DFQATT and CDR2 SNEGSKA (reference sequence).

The CDR3 region is CASADYFAKSKDTQYF. This rearrangement joins TRBV5-1 to TRBJ2-3; TCRdb proposes TRBD2, but this gene call is untestable without DNA. Germline V lookup: CDR1 SGHRS, CDR2 YFSETQ. This CDR3 has 16 residues.

The rearrangement uses TRBV5-1 and TRBJ2-1; the D call from TCRdb, TRBD2, cannot be confirmed without DNA. From germline, CDR1 is SGHRS and CDR2 YFSETQ. The CDR3 contains 18 residues. The CDR3 loop is CASSLGGISGISYNEQFF.

This chain links TRBV5-1 with TRBJ2-5; TCRdb's D call of TRBD1 is untestable without DNA. CDR3 length equals 14 residues. Germline assignment: CDR1 SGHRS and CDR2 YFSETQ. The CDR3 is CASSPGRPEETQYF.

The chain couples TRBV20-1 to TRBJ2-7; as DNA is missing, the TRBD1 call by TCRdb cannot be tested. The CDR3 loop spans 12 amino acids. Germline CDR1 is DFQATT and CDR2 is SNEGSKA (reference sequence). CDR3 region: CSARTGNYEQYF.